Below, one TCR beta chain is given with its context. Only in-frame clones appear in the TCRdb table, and some are missing; sequencing was by immunoSEQ multiplex PCR. The table includes about 83,000 clones, roughly nine tenths detected once. This sample was included in a study of control samples from healthy donors and cancer patients. The CDR3 extends over 15 amino acids. The V gene's germline CDR1 is MRHNA and CDR2 SNTAGT. Deletions cut 2 bases from V and 2 bases from J, with 9 bases between. The sequencing sample was made of blood. This clonotype was obtained from a man aged 50-60 years in good health. The chain joins TRBV6-4 to TRBJ2-2; D is ambiguous. The CDR3 is CASSDRWPNTGELFF. The CDR3 DNA follows: TGTGCCAGCAGTGACAGATGGCCCAACACCGGGGAGCTGTTTTTT.